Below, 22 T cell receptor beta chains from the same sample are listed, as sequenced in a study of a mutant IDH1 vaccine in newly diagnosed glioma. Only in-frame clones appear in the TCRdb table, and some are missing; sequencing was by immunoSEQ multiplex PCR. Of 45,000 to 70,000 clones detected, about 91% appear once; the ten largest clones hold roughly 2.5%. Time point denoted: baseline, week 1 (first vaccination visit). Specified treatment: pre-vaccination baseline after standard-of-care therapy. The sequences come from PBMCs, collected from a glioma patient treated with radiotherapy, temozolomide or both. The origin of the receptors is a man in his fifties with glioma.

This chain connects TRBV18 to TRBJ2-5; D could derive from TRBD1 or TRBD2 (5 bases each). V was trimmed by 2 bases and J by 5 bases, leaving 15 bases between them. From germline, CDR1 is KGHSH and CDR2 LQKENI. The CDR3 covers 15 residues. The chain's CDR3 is CASSPSELAGETQYF. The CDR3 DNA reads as TGTGCCAGCTCACCATCAGAGCTAGCAGGGGAGACCCAGTACTTC.

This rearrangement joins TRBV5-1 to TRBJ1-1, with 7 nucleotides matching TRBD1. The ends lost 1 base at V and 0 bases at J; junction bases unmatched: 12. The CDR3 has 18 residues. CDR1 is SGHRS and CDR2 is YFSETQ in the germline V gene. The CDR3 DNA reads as TGCGCCAGCAGCTTGCGGAACAGGGGCGGCGGTTTGAACACTGAAGCTTTCTTT. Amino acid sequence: CASSLRNRGGGLNTEAFF.

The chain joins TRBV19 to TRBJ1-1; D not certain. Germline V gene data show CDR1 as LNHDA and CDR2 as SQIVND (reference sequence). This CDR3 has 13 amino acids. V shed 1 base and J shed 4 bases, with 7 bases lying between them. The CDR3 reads CASSIGGITEAFF. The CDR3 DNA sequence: TGTGCCAGTAGTATAGGTGGGATCACTGAAGCTTTCTTT.

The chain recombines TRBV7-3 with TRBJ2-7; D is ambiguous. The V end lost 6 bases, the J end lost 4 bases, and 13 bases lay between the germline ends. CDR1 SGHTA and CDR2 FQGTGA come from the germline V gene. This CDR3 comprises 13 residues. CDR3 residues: CASSFFNGYEQYF. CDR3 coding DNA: TGTGCCAGCAGTTTTTTTAACGGTTACGAGCAGTACTTC.

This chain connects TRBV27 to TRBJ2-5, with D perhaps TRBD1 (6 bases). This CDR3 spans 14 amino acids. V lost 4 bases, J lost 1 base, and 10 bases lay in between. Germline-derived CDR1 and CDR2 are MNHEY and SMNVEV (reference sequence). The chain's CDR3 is CASSYHRAQETQYF. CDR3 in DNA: TGTGCCAGCAGTTACCACAGGGCCCAAGAGACCCAGTACTTC.

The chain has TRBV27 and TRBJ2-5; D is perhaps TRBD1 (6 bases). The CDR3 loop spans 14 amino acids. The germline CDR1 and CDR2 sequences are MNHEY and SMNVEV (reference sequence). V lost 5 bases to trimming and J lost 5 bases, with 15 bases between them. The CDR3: CASSEIRGRETQYF. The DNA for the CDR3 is TGTGCCAGCAGTGAAATCAGGGGACGGGAGACCCAGTACTTC.

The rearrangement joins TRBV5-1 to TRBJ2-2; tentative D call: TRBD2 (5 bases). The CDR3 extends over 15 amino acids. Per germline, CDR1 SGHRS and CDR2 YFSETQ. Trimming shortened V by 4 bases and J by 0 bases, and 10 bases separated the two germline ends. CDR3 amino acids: CASSTRTANTGELFF. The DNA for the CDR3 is TGCGCCAGCAGCACAAGGACTGCGAACACCGGGGAGCTGTTTTTT.

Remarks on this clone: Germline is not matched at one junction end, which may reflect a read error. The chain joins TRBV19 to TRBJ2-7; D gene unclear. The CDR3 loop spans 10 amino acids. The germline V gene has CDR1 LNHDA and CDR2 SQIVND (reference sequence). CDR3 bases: TGTGCCAGTAGTCGAGCGCCCAGGCACTTC. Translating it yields CASSRAPRHF.

The CDR3 here is CASSGRLAGGSQETQYF. CDR3 nucleotide sequence: TGTGCCAGCAGCGGACGACTAGCGGGAGGCTCCCAAGAGACCCAGTACTTC. J is TRBJ2-5 and V is TRBV9; the match to TRBD2 covers 13 bases. The CDR3 is made up of 17 amino acids. The junction had 6 bases not matched to a gene; V was cut back by 3 bases and J by 1 base. Germline V CDR1 and CDR2: SGDLS, YYNGEE.

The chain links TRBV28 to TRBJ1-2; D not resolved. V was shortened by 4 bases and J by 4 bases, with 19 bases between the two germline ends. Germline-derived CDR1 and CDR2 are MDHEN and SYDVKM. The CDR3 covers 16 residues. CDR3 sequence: CASSSAGGQHFYGYTF. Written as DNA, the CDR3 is TGTGCCAGCAGTTCCGCCGGAGGGCAGCACTTCTATGGCTACACCTTC.

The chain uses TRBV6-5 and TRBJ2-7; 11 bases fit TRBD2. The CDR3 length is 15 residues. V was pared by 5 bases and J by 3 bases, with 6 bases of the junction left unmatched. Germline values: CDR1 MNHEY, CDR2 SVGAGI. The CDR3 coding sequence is TGTGCCAGCAGTCCCCTAGCGGGAGGAGGCTACGAGCAGTACTTC. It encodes CASSPLAGGGYEQYF.

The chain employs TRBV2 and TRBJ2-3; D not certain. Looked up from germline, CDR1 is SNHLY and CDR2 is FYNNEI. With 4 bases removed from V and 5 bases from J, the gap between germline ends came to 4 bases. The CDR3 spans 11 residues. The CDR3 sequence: CASSVEDTQYF. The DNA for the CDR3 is TGTGCCAGCAGTGTGGAAGATACGCAGTATTTT.

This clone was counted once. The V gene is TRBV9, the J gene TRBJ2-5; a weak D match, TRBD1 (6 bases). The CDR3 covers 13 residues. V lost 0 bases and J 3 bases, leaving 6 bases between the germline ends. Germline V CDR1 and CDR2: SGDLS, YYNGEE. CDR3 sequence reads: CASSVDREETQYF. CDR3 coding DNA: TGTGCCAGCAGCGTAGACAGGGAAGAGACCCAGTACTTC.

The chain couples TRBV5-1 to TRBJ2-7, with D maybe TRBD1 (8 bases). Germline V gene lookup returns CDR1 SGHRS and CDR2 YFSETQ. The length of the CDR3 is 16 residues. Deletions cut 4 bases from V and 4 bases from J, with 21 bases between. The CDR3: CASSSTQGGNGYEQYF. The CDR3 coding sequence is TGCGCCAGCAGCAGTACACAGGGGGGGAATGGTTACGAGCAGTACTTC.

The chain's CDR3 is CASRQGLAGGKQFF. In DNA form, the CDR3 reads TGTGCCAGCAGACAGGGACTAGCGGGAGGGAAGCAGTTCTTC. V is TRBV2 and J is TRBJ2-1, with 16 positions matching TRBD2. This CDR3 spans 14 amino acids. CDR1 and CDR2 (germline): SNHLY, FYNNEI. Trimming took 6 bases from V and 11 from J; bases not matched to a gene: 4.

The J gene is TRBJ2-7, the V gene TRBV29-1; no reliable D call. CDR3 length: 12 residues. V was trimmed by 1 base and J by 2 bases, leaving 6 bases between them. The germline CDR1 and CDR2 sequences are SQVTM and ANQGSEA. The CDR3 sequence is CSVEARPYEQYF. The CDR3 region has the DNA TGCAGCGTTGAAGCCCGGCCCTACGAGCAGTACTTC.

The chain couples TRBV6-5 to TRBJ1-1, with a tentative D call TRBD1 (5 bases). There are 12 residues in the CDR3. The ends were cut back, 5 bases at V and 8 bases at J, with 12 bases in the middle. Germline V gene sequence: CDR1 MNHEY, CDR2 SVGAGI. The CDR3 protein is CASSTPWGEAFF. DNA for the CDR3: TGTGCCAGCAGTACACCATGGGGGGAAGCTTTCTTT.

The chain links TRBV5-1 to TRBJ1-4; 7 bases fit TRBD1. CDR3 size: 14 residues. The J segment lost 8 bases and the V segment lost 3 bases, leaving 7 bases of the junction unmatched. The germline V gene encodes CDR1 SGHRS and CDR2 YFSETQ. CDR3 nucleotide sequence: TGCGCCAGCAGCTCGACAGGGCCTAGGGAAAAACTGTTTTTT. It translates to CASSSTGPREKLFF.

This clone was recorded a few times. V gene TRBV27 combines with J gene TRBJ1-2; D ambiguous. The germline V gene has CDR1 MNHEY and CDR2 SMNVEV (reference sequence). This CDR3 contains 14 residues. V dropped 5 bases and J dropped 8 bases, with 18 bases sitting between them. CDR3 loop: CASSGVDGRSGYTF. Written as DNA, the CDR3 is TGTGCCAGCAGTGGAGTCGACGGCCGTAGCGGCTACACCTTC.

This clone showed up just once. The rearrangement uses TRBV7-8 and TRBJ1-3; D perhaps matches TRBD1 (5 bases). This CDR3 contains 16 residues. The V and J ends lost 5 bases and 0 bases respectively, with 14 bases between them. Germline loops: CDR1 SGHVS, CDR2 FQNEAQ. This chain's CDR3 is CASSPVGRASGNTIYF. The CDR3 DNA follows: TGTGCCAGCAGCCCCGTGGGACGGGCCTCTGGAAACACCATATATTTT.

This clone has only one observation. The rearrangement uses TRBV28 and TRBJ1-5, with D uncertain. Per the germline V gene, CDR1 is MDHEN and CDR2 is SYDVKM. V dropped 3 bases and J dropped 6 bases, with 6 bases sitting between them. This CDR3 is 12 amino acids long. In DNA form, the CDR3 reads TGTGCCAGCAGTTTTCTGGGTCAGCCCCAGCATTTT. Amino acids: CASSFLGQPQHF.

CDR3 DNA: TGTGCCAGCAGCGGAGCCCCCGGTGCGGGGGGCTCTTGGGGAGATACGCAGTATTTT. Protein: CASSGAPGAGGSWGDTQYF. This chain joins TRBV9 and TRBJ2-3, with 8 bases identical to TRBD2. In germline, CDR1 is SGDLS, CDR2 YYNGEE. The CDR3 is 19 residues long. V lost 3 bases, J lost 5 bases, and 20 bases stayed unmatched.